This T cell receptor (beta chain) was recovered during a study of CD8 T cells in ankylosing spondylitis. Overall study results and limits: Some of these motif variants have turned up before, in reports on reactive arthritis synovial fluid and blood. As reported, disease-linked clones showed significant enrichment in matched ankylosing spondylitis synovial fluid. A CD8+ phenotype characterized the disease-linked clones, which were relatively rare in peripheral blood.

A remark on this clonotype: Its antigen is unidentified.

The CDR3 sequence is 13 residues long. Trimming cost V 2 bases and J 3 bases, with 7 bases left between them. Germline V gene data show CDR1 as SGHTA and CDR2 as FQGNSA. Libraries of TCR beta came from quantitative 5'-RACE with molecular barcodes. Each CDR3 protein is one row after TCRdb ran MiXCR on the 5' RACE reads. The repertoire has about 320,000 distinct CDR3 sequences, 11% of them found once; the top ten carry 9.1%. The chain is built from TRBV7-2 and TRBJ1-1; the D is unclear. The TCR sequence derives from a female donor with ankylosing spondylitis or in good health (not recorded which). The sequenced sample was blood, either unsorted or a sorted T cell fraction (not recorded which). The CDR3 DNA follows: TGTGCCAGCAGCTTATACAGACACACTGAAGCTTTCTTT. Protein product: CASSLYRHTEAFF.